This entry is about one T cell receptor beta chain. This record comes from a study of OX40 agonist ivuxolimab in advanced cancers. Germline CDR1 and CDR2: SGHAT and FQNNGV. The CDR3 totals 11 residues. V was cut by 1 base and J by 14 bases, with 11 bases left in between. Sequenced by immunoSEQ multiplex PCR; TCRdb stores in-frame clones only, minus some. The table has tens of thousands of clones, roughly nine tenths seen once. The TCR sequence derives from an adult with an advanced solid tumor such as melanoma, head and neck, liver or kidney cancer. Material: CD4+ or CD8+ T cells sorted from blood, obtained in a trial of the OX40 agonist ivuxolimab. The V call is TRBV11-2, the J call TRBJ2-5; D call uncertain. The CDR3 is CASSLARLQYF. DNA of the CDR3: TGTGCCAGCAGCTTAGCCCGCCTCCAATACTTC.